The entry below describes one T cell receptor beta chain. What it binds is not known. The source of the sample is a study of early T cells in non-severe SARS-CoV-2 infection. Across the whole study: Unsorted whole-blood RNA was sequenced in bulk, leaving chains unpaired.

Study results and limitations: Matching against VDJdb likely underestimated virus-specific expansions, favoring anti-spike CD8.

The TCR library protocol was used to attach unique molecular identifiers. These identifiers were attached to individual cDNA molecules. TCRdb processed the 5' RACE reads anew with MiXCR; each CDR3 protein has one entry. Of 32,000 or so distinct CDR3 sequences detected, approximately 9.2% appear once; the ten largest clones hold approximately 13%. The CDR3 consists of 15 residues. The V and J ends lost 5 bases and 1 base respectively, with 9 bases between them. Germline CDR1 SGHTA, CDR2 FQGNSA. Sequenced input: whole blood. This receptor was taken from an adult who was a healthcare worker with PCR-confirmed SARS-CoV-2 infection or an uninfected control (not recorded which). The V and J genes are TRBV7-2 and TRBJ1-6; weak D call: TRBD1 (5 bases). The CDR3 spells CASSQRQSYNSPLHF. Written as DNA, the CDR3 is TGTGCCAGCAGCCAGCGACAGTCCTATAATTCACCCCTCCACTTT.